The clone carrying this T cell receptor (beta chain) was detected many times. Its matching antigen is unknown. The data derive from a study of T cell repertoires in cytomegalovirus infection. Study information: Epitope selection comprised recently identified HLA-C-restricted CMV epitopes and well-studied HLA-B-restricted CMV epitopes. Public TCR beta signatures were indicative of both CMV infection and a matching HLA type.

TCRdb used MiXCR to reprocess the reads, holding one entry per CDR3 protein. The sample yields tens of thousands of distinct CDR3 sequences, 25% to 30% seen once. Findings and limits, study-wide: CMV-specific TCR beta clonotypes restricted by HLA-C were the ones dominating the ex vivo response.

The CDR3 has 15 amino acids. Trimming shortened V by 3 bases and J by 2 bases, and 13 bases separated the two germline ends. The input for sequencing was CD8+ T cells from cultured PBMCs, taken from culture after CMV antigen stimulation. The chain combines TRBV12-3 or TRBV12-4 with TRBJ1-1; unclear D gene. The receptor was isolated from a human donor in good health (CMV status not recorded). Some clones in this sample may be carry-over from other donors' samples. The chain's CDR3 is CASSFGPGINTEAFF. CDR3 sequence (DNA): TGTGCCAGCAGTTTTGGTCCGGGAATTAACACTGAAGCTTTCTTT.